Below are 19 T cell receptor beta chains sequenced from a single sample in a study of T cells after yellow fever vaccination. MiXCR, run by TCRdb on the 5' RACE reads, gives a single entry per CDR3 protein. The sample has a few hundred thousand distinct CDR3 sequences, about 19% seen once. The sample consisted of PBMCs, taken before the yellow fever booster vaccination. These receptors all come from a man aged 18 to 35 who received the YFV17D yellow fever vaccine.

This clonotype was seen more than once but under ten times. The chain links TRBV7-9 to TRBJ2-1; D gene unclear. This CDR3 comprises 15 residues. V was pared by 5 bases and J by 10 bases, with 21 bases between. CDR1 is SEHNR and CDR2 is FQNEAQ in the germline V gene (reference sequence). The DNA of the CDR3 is TGTGCCAGCAGCCCTTCCAGTAGGGAAGGATTAGAGCAGTTCTTC. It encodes CASSPSSREGLEQFF.

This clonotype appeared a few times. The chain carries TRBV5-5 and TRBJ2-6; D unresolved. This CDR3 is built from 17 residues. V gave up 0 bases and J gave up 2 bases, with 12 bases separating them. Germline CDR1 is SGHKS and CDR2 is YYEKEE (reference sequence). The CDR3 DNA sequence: TGTGCCAGCAGCTTGGCCAGTCACTCACCTGGGGCCAACGTCCTGACTTTC. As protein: CASSLASHSPGANVLTF.

CDR3 region: CASSGHGEKLFF. DNA for the CDR3: TGCGCCAGCAGCGGACACGGGGAAAAACTGTTTTTT. The genes are TRBV4-1 and TRBJ1-4, with D maybe TRBD1 (5 bases). The ends were cut back, 5 bases at V and 8 bases at J, with 9 bases in the middle. CDR1 and CDR2 (germline): MGHRA, YSYEKL. There are 12 residues in the CDR3.

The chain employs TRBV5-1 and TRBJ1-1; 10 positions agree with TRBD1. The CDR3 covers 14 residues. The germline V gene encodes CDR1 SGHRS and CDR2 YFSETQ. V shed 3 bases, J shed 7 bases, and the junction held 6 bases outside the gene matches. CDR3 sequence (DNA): TGCGCCAGCAGCTCCGACAGGGGGCAGGATGAAGCTTTCTTT. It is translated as CASSSDRGQDEAFF.

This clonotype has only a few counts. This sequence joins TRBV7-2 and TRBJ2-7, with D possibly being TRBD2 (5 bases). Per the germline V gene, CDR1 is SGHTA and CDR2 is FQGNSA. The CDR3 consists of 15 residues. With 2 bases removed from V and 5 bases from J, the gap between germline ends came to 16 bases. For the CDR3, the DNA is TGTGCCAGCAGCTTAAACGGGGTTGCGGTCCACGAGCAGTACGTC. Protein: CASSLNGVAVHEQYV.

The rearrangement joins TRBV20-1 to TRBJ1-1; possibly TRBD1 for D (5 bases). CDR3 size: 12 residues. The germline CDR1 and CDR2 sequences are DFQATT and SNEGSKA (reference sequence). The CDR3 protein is CRGSGGDTEAFF. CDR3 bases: TGCAGGGGGTCCGGGGGGGACACTGAAGCTTTCTTT.

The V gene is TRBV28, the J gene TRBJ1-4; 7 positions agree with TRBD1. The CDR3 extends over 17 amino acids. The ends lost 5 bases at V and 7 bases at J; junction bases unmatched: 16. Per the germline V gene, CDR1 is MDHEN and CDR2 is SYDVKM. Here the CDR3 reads CASSPPVDRPGGEKLFF. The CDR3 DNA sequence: TGTGCCAGCAGTCCCCCGGTTGACAGGCCAGGGGGTGAAAAACTGTTTTTT.

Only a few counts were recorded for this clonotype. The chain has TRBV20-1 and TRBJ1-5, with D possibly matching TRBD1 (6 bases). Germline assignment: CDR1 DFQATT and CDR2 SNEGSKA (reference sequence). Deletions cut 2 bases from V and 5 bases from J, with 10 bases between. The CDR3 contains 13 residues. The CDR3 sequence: CSARPRGYQPQHF. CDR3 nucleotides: TGCAGTGCTAGACCCAGGGGATATCAGCCCCAGCATTTT.

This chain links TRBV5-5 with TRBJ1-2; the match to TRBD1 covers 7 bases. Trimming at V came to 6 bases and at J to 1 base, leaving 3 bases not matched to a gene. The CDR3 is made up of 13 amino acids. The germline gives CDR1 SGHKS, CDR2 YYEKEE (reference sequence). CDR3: CASTTGSNYGYTF. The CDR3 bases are TGTGCCAGCACGACAGGGAGTAACTATGGCTACACCTTC.

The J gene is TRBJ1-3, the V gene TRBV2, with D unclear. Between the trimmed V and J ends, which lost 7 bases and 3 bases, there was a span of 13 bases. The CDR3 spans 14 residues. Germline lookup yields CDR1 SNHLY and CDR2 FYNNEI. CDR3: CASKTTMGGNTIYF. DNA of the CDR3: TGTGCCAGCAAGACGACGATGGGTGGAAACACCATATATTTT.

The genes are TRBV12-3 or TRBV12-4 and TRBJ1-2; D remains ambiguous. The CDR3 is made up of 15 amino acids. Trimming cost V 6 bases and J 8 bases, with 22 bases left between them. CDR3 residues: CASSPGRGRVGGYTF. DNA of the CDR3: TGTGCCAGCAGCCCCGGGAGAGGGCGGGTAGGCGGCTACACCTTC.

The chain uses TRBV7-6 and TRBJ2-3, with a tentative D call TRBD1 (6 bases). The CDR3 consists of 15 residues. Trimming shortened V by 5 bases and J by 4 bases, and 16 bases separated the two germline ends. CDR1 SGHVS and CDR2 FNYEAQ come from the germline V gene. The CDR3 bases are TGTGCCAGCAGCCCCAGGGACACTTCCTCAGATACGCAGTATTTT. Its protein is CASSPRDTSSDTQYF.

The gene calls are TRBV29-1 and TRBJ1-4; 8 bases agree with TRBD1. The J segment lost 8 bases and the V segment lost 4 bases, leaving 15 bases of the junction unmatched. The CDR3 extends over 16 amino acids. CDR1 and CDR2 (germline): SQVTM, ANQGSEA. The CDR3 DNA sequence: TGCAGCGTTGCCCTCAACCAGGGGGCACGAGAGGAAAAACTGTTTTTT. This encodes CSVALNQGAREEKLFF.

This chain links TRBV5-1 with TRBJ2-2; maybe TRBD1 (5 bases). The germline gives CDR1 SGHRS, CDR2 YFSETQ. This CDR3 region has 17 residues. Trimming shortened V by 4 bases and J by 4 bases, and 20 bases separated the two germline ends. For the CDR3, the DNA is TGCGCCAGCAGCCGAAAAAAGACAGCTATACGCACCGGGGAGCTGTTTTTT. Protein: CASSRKKTAIRTGELFF.

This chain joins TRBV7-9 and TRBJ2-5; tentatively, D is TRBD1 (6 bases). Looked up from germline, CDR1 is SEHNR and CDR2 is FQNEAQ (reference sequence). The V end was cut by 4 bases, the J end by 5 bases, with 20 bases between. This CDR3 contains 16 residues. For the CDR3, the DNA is TGTGCCAGCAGCTACCTCGACCCAGGGGTTTGGGAGACCCAGTACTTC. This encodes CASSYLDPGVWETQYF.

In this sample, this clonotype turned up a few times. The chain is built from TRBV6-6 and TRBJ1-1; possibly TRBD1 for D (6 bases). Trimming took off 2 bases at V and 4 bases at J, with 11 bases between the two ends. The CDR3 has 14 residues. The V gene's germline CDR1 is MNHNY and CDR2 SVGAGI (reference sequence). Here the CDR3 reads CASSYTQGITEAFF. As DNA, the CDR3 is TGTGCCAGCAGTTACACTCAGGGGATCACTGAAGCTTTCTTT.

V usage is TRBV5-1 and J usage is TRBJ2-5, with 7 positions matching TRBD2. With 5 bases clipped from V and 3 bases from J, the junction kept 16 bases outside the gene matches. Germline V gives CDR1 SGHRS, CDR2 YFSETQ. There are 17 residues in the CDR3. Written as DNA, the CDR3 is TGCGCCAGCAGTTTTGGAGCGGGACCCGGGTCCGAAGAGACCCAGTACTTC. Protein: CASSFGAGPGSEETQYF.

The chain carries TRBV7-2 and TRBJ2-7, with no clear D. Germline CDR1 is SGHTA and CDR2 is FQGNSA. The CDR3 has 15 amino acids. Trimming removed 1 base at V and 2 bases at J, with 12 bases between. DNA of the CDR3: TGTGCCAGCAGCTTAGGGGGTCCGTCGACCTACGAGCAGTACTTC. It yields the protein CASSLGGPSTYEQYF.

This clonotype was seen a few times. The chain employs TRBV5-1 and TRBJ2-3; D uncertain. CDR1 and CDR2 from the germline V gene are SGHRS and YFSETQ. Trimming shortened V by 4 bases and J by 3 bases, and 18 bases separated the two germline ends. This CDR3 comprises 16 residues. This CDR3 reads CASSDETRMGTDTQYF. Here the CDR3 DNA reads TGCGCCAGCAGCGACGAGACAAGAATGGGTACAGATACGCAGTATTTT.